This T cell receptor (beta chain) was sequenced during a study of T cells in Graves' hyperthyroidism and ophthalmopathy. A note on this clonotype: Its target is unknown.

TCR beta CDR3 regions were amplified from RNA transcripts. An initial round of RT-PCR targeting the TCR CDR3 relied on the HTBI primer set. One entry per CDR3 protein, called by TCRdb with MiXCR from the multiplex PCR reads. Here the sample spans about 680,000 distinct CDR3 sequences, around a third being singletons. For the diagnoses, clinical symptoms, serum thyroxine and TRAb, thyroid ultrasound and orbital computed tomography were used. Notes on the study in general: The blood repertoire included most of the expanded thyroid clonotypes above 0.001.

The V gene end was trimmed by 6 bases and the J gene end by 1 base; junction bases not matched to a gene: 12. This CDR3 region has 17 residues. Sample: blood. V is TRBV12-3 or TRBV12-4 and J is TRBJ2-5; TRBD2 aligns across 9 bases. The clonotype was recovered from a woman aged 40 to 50 with Graves' hyperthyroidism. The CDR3 region has the DNA TGTGCCAGCAGCCGGTCGGGAGCGGGGGGCGTCCAAGAGACCCAGTACTTC. As protein: CASSRSGAGGVQETQYF.